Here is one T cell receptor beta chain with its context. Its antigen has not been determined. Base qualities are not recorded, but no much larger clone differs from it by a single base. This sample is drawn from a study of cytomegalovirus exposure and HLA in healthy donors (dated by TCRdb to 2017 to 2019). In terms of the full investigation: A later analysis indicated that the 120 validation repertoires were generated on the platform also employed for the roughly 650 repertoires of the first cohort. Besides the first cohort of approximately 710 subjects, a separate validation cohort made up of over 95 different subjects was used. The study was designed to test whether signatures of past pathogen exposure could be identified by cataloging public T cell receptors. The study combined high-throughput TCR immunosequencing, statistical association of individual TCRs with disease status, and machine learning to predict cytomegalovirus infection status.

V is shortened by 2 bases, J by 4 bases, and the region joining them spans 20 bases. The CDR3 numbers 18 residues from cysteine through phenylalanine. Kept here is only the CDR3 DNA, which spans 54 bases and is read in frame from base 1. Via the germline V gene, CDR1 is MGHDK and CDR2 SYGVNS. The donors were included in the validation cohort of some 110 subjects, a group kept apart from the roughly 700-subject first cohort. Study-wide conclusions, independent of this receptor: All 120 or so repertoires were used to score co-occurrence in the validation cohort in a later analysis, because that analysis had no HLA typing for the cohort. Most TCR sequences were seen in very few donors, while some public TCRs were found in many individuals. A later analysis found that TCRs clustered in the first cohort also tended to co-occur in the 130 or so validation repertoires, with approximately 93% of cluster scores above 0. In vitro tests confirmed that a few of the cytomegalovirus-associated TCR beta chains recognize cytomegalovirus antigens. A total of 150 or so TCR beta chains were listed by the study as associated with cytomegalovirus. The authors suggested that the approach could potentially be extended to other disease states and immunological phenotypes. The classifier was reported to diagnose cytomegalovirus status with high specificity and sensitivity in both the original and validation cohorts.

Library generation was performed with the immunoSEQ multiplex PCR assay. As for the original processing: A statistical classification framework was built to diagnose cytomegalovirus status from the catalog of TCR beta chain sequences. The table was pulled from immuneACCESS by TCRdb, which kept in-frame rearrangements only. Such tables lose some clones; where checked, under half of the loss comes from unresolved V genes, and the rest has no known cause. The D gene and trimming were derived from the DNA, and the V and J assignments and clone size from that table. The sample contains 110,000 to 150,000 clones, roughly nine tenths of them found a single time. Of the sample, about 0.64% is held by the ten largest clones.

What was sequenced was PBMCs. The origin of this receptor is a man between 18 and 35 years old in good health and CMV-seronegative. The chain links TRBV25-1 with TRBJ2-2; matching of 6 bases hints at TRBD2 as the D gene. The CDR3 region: CASSEIGRGRGSTGELFF. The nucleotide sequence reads TGTGCCAGCAGTGAAATAGGGCGGGGCCGGGGTAGCACCGGGGAGCTGTTTTTT.